This T cell receptor beta chain appears in the sequencing data of a study of T cell changes during pregnancy in multiple sclerosis. V gave up 1 base and J gave up 2 bases, with 12 bases separating them. The CDR3 is 16 residues long. Germline CDR1 SGHTA, CDR2 FQGNSA. Assay used: immunoSEQ multiplex PCR; TCRdb lists only in-frame clones, some missing. Found here are about 36,000 clones, approximately 93% of them singletons; the top ten hold about 0.41%. This chain connects TRBV7-2 to TRBJ1-3; D is unclear. The sequence was obtained from a female donor with multiple sclerosis, enrolled in a pregnancy study. Source: CD4+ T cells from peripheral blood mononuclear cells, taken in the first trimester of pregnancy. CDR3 bases: TGTGCCAGCAGCTTAGATATAACTACGCCTGGAAACACCATATATTTT. Encoded protein: CASSLDITTPGNTIYF.